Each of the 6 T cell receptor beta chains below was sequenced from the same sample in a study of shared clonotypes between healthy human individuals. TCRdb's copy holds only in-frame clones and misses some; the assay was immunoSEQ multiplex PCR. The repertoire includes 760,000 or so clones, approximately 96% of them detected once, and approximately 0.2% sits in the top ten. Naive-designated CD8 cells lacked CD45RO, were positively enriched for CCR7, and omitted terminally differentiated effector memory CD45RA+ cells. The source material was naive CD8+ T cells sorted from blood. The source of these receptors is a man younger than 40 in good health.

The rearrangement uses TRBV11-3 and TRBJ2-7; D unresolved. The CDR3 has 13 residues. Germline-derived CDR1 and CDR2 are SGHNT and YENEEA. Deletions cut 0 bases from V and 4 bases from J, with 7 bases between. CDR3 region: CASSLDRDYEQYF. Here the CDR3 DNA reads TGTGCCAGCAGCTTAGATCGAGATTACGAGCAGTACTTC.

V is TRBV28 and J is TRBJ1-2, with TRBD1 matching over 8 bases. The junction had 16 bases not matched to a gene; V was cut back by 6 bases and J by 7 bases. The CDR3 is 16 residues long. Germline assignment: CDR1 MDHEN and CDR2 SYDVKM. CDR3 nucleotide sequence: TGTGCCAGCAGACCTATCCCAGGGGGCGATCGCGCTGGCTACACCTTC. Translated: CASRPIPGGDRAGYTF.

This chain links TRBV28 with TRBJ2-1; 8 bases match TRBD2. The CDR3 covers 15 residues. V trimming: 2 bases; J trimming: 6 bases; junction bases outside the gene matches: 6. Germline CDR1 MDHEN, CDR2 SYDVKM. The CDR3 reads CASSLRGTSSNEQFF. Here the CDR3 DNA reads TGTGCCAGCAGTTTACGAGGGACTAGTAGCAATGAGCAGTTCTTC.

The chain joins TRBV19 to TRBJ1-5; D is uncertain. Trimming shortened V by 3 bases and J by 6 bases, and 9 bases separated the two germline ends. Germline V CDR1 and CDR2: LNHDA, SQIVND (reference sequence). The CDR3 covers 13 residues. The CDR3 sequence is CASSITVAQPQHF. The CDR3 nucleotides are TGTGCCAGTAGTATTACAGTTGCTCAGCCCCAGCATTTT.

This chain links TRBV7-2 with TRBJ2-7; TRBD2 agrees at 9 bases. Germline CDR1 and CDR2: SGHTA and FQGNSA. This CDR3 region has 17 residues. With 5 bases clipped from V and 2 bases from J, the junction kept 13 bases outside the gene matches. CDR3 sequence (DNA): TGTGCCAGCAGCCGAAGAACGACTAGCGGCCCTACCTACGAGCAGTACTTC. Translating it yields CASSRRTTSGPTYEQYF.

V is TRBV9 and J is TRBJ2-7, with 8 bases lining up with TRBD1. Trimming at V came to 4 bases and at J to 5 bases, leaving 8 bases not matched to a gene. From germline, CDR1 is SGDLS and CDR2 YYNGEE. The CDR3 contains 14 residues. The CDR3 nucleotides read TGTGCCAGCAGCAAAGGACAGGGTTACGACGAGCAGTACTTC. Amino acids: CASSKGQGYDEQYF.